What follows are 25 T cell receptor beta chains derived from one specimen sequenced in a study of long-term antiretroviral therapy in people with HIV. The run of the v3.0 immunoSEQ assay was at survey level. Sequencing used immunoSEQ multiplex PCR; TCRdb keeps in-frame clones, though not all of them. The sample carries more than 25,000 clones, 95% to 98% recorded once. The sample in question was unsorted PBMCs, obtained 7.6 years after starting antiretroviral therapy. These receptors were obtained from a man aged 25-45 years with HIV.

The CDR3: CASSESTGLAAYEQYF. DNA for the CDR3: TGTGCCAGCAGCGAATCCACGGGGTTGGCTGCCTACGAGCAGTACTTC. The gene calls are TRBV9 and TRBJ2-7; D is possibly TRBD2 (5 bases). Germline CDR1 is SGDLS and CDR2 is YYNGEE. This CDR3 contains 16 residues. V was clipped by 3 bases and J by 2 bases, with 18 bases between them.

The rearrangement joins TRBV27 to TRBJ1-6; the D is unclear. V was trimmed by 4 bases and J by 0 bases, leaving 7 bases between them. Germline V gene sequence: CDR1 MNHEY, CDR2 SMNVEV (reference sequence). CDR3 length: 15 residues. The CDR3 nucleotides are TGTGCCAGCAGTTACTTGAGCTCCTATAATTCACCCCTCCACTTT. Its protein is CASSYLSSYNSPLHF.

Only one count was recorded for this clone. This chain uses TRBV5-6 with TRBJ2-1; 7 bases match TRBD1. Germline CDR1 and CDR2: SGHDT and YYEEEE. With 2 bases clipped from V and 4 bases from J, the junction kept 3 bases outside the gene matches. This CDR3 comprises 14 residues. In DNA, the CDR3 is TGTGCCAGCAGCTTACCGGGACAGTACAATGAGCAGTTCTTC. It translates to CASSLPGQYNEQFF.

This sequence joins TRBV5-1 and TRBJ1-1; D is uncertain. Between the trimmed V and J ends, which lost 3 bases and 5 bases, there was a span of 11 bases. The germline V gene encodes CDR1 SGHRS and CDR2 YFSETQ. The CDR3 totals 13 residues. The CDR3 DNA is TGCGCCAGCAGCTCCCCAGGTGTTACTGAAGCTTTCTTT. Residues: CASSSPGVTEAFF.

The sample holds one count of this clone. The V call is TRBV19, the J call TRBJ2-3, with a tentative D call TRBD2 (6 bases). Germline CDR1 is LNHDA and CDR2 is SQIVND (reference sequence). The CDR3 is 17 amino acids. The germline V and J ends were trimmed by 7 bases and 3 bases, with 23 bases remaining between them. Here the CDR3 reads CASMKIQRDLRTDTQYF. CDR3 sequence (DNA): TGTGCCAGTATGAAAATACAGAGGGACTTGAGGACAGATACGCAGTATTTT.

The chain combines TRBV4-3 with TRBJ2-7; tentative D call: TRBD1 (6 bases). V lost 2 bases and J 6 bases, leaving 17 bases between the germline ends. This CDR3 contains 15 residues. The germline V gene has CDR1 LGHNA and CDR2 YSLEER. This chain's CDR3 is CASSQLSGTQVEQYF. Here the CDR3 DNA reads TGCGCCAGCAGCCAACTGTCCGGGACACAAGTCGAGCAGTACTTC.

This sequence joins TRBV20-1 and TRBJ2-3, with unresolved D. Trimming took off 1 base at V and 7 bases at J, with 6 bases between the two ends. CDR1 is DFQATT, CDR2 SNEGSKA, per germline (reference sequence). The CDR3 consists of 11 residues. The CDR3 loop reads CSARGGNTQYF. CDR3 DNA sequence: TGCAGTGCTAGAGGCGGAAATACGCAGTATTTT.

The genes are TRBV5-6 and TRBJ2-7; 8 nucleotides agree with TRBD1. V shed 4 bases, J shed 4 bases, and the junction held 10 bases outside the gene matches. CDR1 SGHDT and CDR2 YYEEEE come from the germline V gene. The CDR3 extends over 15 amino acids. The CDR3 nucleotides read TGTGCCAGCAGCCGAGGGACAGGTGCGGTTTACGAGCAGTACTTC. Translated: CASSRGTGAVYEQYF.

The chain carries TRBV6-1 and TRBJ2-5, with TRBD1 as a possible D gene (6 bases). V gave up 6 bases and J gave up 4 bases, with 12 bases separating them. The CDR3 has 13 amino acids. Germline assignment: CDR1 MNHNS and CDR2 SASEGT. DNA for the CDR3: TGTGCCAGCAGAACTTCAGGGGTAGAGACCCAGTACTTC. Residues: CASRTSGVETQYF.

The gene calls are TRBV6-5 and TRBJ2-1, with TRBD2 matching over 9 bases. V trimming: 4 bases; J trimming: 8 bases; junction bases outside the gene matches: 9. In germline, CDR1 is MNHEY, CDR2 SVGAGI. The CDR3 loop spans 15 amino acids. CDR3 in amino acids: CASSLAAGGLYEQFF. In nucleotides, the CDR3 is TGTGCCAGCAGTTTAGCGGCGGGAGGGTTGTATGAGCAGTTCTTC.

The DNA for the CDR3 is TGCGCCAGCAGCTGGGGGACGGACAGGAACACTGAAGCTTTCTTT. This codes for CASSWGTDRNTEAFF. The chain carries TRBV5-1 and TRBJ1-1; D is possibly TRBD1 (6 bases). There are 15 residues in the CDR3. Trimming shortened V by 3 bases and J by 1 base, and 13 bases separated the two germline ends. The germline CDR1 and CDR2 sequences are SGHRS and YFSETQ. The whole variable domain, filled in from reference TRBV5-1 and TRBJ1-1, reads KAGVTQTPRYLIKTRGQQVTLSCSPISGHRSVSWYQQTPGQGLQFLFEYFSETQRNKGNFPGRFSGRQFSNSRSEMNVSTLELGDSALYLCASSWGTDRNTEAFFGQGTRLTVV.

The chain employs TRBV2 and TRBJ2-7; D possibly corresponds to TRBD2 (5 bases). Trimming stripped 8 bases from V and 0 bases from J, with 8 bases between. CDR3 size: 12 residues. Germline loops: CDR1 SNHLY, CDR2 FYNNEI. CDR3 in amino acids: CASGGFSYEQYF. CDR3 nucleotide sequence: TGTGCCAGCGGAGGTTTCTCCTACGAGCAGTACTTC. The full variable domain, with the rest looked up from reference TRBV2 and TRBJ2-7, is EPEVTQTPSHQVTQMGQEVILRCVPISNHLYFYWYRQILGQKVEFLVSFYNNEISEKSEIFDDQFSVERPDGSNFTLKIRSTKLEDSAMYFCASGGFSYEQYFGPGTRLTVT.

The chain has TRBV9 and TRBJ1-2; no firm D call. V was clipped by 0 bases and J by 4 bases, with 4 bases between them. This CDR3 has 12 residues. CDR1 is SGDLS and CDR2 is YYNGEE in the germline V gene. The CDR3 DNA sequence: TGTGCCAGCAGCGTAGGCAGCTATGGCTACACCTTC. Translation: CASSVGSYGYTF.

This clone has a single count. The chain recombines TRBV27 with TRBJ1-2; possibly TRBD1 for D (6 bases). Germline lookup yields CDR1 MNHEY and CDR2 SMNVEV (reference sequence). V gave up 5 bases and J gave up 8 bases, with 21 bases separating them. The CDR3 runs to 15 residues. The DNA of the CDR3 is TGTGCCAGCAGTAACTCGTGGGGGACAAGGAACGGCTACACCTTC. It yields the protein CASSNSWGTRNGYTF.

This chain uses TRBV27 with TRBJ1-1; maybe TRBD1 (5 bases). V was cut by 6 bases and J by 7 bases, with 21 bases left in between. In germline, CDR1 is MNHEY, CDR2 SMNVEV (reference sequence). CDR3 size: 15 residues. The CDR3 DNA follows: TGTGCCAGCAGGGGACTCGAATCAACCAGCGATGAAGCTTTCTTT. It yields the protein CASRGLESTSDEAFF.

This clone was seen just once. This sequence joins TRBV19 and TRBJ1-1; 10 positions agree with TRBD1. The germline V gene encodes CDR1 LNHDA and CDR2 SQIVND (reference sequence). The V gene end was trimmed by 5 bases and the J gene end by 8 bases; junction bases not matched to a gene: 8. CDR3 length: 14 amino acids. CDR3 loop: CASSLRQGASEAFF. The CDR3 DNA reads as TGTGCCAGTAGTTTACGACAGGGGGCCTCGGAAGCTTTCTTT.

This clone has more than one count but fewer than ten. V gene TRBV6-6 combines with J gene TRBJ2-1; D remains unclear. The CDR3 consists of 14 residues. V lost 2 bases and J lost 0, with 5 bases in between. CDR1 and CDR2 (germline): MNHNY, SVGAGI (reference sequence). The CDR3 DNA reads TGTGCCAGCAGTTACACAAACTCCTACAATGAGCAGTTCTTC. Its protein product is CASSYTNSYNEQFF.

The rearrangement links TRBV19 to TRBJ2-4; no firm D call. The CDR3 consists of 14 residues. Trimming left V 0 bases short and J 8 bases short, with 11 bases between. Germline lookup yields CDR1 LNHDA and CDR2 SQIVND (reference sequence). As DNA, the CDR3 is TGTGCCAGTAGTATAGATCACTTTGGTTACATTCAGTACTTC. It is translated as CASSIDHFGYIQYF.

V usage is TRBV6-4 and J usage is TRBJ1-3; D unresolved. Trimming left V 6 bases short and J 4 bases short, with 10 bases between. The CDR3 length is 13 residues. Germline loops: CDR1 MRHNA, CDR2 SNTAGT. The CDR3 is CASRGYQGNTIYF. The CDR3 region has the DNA TGTGCCAGCAGGGGCTACCAGGGAAACACCATATATTTT.

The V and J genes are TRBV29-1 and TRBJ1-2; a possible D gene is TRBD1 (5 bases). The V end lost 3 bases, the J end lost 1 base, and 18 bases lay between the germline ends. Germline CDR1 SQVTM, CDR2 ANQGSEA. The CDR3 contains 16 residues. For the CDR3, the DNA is TGCAGCGTTGATGGGGAGAGCAGGGACTATAACTATGGCTACACCTTC. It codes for CSVDGESRDYNYGYTF.

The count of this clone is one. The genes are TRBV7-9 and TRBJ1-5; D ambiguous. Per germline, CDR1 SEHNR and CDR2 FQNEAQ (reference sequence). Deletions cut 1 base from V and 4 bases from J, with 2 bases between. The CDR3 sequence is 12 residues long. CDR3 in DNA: TGTGCCAGCAGCTTAGGGAATCAGCCCCAGCATTTT. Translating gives CASSLGNQPQHF.

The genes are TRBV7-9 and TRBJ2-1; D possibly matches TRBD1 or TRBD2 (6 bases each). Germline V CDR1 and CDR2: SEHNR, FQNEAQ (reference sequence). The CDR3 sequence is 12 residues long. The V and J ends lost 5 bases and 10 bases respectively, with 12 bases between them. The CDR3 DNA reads TGTGCCAGCAGCCAGGAGGGGGGAGAGCAGTTCTTC. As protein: CASSQEGGEQFF.

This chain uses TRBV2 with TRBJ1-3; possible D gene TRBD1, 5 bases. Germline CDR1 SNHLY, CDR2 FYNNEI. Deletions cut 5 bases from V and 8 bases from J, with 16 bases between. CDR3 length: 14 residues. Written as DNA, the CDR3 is TGTGCCAGCAGTTTGGCCACAGGAGGAGACACCATATATTTT. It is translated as CASSLATGGDTIYF.

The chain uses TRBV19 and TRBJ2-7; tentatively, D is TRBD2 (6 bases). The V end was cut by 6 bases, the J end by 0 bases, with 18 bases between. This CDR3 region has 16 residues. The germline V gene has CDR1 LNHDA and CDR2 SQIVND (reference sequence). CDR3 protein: CASSLKGGDFSYEQYF. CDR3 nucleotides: TGTGCCAGTAGCCTCAAAGGAGGGGACTTCTCCTACGAGCAGTACTTC. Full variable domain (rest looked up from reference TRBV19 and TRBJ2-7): DGGITQSPKYLFRKEGQNVTLSCEQNLNHDAMYWYRQDPGQGLRLIYYSQIVNDFQKGDIAEGYSVSREKKESFPLTVTSAQKNPTAFYLCASSLKGGDFSYEQYFGPGTRLTVT.

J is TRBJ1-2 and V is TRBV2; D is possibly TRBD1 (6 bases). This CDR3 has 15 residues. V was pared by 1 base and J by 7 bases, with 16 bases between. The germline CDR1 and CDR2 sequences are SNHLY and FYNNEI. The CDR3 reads CASSEVKGGGGGYTF. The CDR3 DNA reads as TGTGCCAGCAGTGAAGTGAAAGGAGGGGGGGGTGGCTACACCTTC.